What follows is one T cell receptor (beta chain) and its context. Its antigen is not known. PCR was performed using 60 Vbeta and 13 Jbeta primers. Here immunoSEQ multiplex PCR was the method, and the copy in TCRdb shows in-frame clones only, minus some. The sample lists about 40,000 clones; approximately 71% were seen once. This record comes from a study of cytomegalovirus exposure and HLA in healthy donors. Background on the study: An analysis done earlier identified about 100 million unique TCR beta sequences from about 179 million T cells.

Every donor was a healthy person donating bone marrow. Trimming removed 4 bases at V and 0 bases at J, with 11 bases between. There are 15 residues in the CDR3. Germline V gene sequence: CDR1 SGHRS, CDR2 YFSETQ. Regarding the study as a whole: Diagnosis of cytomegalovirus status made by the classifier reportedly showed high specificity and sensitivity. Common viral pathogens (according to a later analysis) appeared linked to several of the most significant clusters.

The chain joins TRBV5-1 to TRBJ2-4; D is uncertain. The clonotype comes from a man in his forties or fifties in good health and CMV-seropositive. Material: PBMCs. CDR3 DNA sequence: TGCGCCAGCAGCGAGTGGAGTGTAGCCAAAAACATTCAGTACTTC. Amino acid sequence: CASSEWSVAKNIQYF.